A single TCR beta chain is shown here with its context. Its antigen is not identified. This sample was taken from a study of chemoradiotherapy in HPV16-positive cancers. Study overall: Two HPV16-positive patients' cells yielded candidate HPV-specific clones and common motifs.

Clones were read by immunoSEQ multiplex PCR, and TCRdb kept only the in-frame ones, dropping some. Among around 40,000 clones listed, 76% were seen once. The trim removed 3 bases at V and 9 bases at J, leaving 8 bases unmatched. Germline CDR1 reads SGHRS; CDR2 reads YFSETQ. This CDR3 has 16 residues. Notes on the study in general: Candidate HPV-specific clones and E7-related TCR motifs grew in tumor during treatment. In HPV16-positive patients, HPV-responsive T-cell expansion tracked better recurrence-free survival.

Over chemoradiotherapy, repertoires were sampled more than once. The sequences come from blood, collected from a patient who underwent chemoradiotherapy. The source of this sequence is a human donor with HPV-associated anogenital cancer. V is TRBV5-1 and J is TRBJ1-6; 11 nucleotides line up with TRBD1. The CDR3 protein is CASSSDLGQGGSPLHF. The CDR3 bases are TGCGCCAGCAGCTCAGACCTGGGACAGGGGGGTTCACCCCTCCACTTT.